Listed below are T cell receptor beta chains from one sample, sequenced in a study of cytomegalovirus exposure and HLA in healthy donors. TCRdb's table, derived via immunoSEQ multiplex PCR, lists solely in-frame clones and lacks some. This table holds a few hundred thousand clones, about 80% found once. Material for sequencing was PBMCs. These receptors came from a man aged 40-55 years in good health and CMV-seronegative. The CDR3 runs from the conserved cysteine through the conserved F or W. The order of the fields is clone size, D gene, J gene, V gene, CDR3 DNA, CDR3 protein. A D gene is named only where the DNA matches it firmly. Clone size appears in some rows only: once, few, many, or a class for an expanded clone.

clone size: .; D gene: TRBD2; J gene: TRBJ2-1; V gene: TRBV2; CDR3 DNA: TGTGCCAGCCGACGGACTAGCGGGTACAATGAGCAGTTCTTC; CDR3 protein: CASRRTSGYNEQFF
clone size: .; D gene: TRBD1; J gene: TRBJ1-2; V gene: TRBV7-3; CDR3 DNA: TGTGCCAGCAGCCCACAGGGACAGGGGGCTTCTGGCTACACCTTC; CDR3 protein: CASSPQGQGASGYTF
clone size: .; D gene: .; J gene: TRBJ1-4; V gene: TRBV9; CDR3 DNA: TGTGCCAGCAGCGTAGGAGGTCGAACTAATGAAAAACTGTTTTTT; CDR3 protein: CASSVGGRTNEKLFF
clone size: .; D gene: TRBD2; J gene: TRBJ2-1; V gene: TRBV9; CDR3 DNA: TGTGCCAGCAGCGTAGGTCTAGCGGCCCCCTACAATGAGCAGTTCTTC; CDR3 protein: CASSVGLAAPYNEQFF
clone size: .; D gene: TRBD2; J gene: TRBJ2-5; V gene: TRBV10-1; CDR3 DNA: TGCGCCAGCAGTAGACTAGCGGGACAACAAGAGACCCAGTACTTC; CDR3 protein: CASSRLAGQQETQYF
clone size: .; D gene: .; J gene: TRBJ1-5; V gene: TRBV19; CDR3 DNA: TGTGCCAACACAGAAAGGGGGTATGGGAATCAGCCCCAGCATTTT; CDR3 protein: CANTERGYGNQPQHF
clone size: few; D gene: .; J gene: TRBJ2-5; V gene: TRBV7-6; CDR3 DNA: TGTGCCAGCGAACCAGGGGAGCCTGACCAAGAGACCCAGTACTTC; CDR3 protein: CASEPGEPDQETQYF
clone size: .; D gene: TRBD2; J gene: TRBJ2-1; V gene: TRBV2; CDR3 DNA: TGTGCCAGCAGTGAAGAAGAAGGACTAGAAGGATGGGGTGAGCAGTTCTTC; CDR3 protein: CASSEEEGLEGWGEQFF
clone size: .; D gene: TRBD2; J gene: TRBJ2-2; V gene: TRBV10-3; CDR3 DNA: TGTGCCATCAGTGACCCAGCGGGGGGGAAGAACACCGGGGAGCTGTTTTTT; CDR3 protein: CAISDPAGGKNTGELFF
clone size: .; D gene: TRBD1; J gene: TRBJ2-7; V gene: TRBV2; CDR3 DNA: TGTGCCAGCACCCGGACAGGGACGAACATCTACGAGCAGTACTTC; CDR3 protein: CASTRTGTNIYEQYF
clone size: .; D gene: TRBD1; J gene: TRBJ1-3; V gene: TRBV7-3; CDR3 DNA: TGTGCCAGCAGCCCCTCGTCGGGACAGAGCTCTGGAAACACCATATATTTT; CDR3 protein: CASSPSSGQSSGNTIYF
clone size: .; D gene: TRBD1; J gene: TRBJ1-5; V gene: TRBV19; CDR3 DNA: TGTGCCAGTAGTATAGAGGGACAGGCCAGTCAGCCCCAGCATTTT; CDR3 protein: CASSIEGQASQPQHF
clone size: .; D gene: TRBD2; J gene: TRBJ2-3; V gene: TRBV5-4; CDR3 DNA: TGTGCCAGCAGCTTGGCCGCTAGCGGGAGGAGCACAGATACGCAGTATTTT; CDR3 protein: CASSLAASGRSTDTQYF
clone size: .; D gene: .; J gene: TRBJ2-5; V gene: TRBV18; CDR3 DNA: TGTGCCAGCTCACCTCGTAGTCCAGAGACCCAGTACTTC; CDR3 protein: CASSPRSPETQYF
clone size: .; D gene: .; J gene: TRBJ2-5; V gene: TRBV7-9; CDR3 DNA: TGTGCCAGCAGCGCAAGCCAAGCAATAGAGACCCAGTACTTC; CDR3 protein: CASSASQAIETQYF